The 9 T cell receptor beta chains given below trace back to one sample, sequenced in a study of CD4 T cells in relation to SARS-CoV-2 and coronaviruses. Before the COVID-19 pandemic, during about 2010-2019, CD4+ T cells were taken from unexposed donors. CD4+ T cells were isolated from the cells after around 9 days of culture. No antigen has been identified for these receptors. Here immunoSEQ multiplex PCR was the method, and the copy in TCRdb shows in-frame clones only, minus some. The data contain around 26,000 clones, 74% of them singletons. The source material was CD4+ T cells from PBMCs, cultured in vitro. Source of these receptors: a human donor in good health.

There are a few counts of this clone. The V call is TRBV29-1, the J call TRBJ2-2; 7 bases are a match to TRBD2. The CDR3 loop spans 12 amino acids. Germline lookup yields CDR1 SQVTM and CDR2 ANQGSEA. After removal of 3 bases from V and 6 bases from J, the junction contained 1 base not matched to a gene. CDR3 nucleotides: TGCAGCGTTGATAGCGGGTCCGGGGAGCTGTTTTTT. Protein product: CSVDSGSGELFF.

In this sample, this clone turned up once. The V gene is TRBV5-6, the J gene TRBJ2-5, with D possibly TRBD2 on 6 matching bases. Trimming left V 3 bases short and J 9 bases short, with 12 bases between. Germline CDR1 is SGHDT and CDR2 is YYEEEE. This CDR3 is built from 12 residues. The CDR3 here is CASSSSWEAQYF. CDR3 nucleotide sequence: TGTGCCAGCAGCTCCTCTTGGGAGGCCCAGTACTTC.

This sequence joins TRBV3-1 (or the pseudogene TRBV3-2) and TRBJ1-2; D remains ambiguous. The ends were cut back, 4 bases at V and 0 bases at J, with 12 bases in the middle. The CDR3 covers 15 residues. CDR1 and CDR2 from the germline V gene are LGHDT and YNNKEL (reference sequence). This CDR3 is CASSRGELTNYGYTF. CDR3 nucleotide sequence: TGTGCCAGCAGCCGGGGAGAGCTCACTAACTATGGCTACACCTTC.

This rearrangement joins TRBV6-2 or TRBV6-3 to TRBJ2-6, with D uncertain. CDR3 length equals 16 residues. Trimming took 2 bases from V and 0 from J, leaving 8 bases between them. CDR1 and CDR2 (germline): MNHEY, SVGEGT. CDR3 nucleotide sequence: TGTGCCAGCAGTTACCCCTCGATCTCTGGGGCCAACGTCCTGACTTTC. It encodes CASSYPSISGANVLTF.

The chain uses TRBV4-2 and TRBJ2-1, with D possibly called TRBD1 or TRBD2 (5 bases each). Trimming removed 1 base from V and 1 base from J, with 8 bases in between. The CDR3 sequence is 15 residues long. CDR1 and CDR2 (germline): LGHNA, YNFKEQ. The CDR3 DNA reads TGTGCCAGCAGCCAAGTAGAGGGGTCCTACAATGAGCAGTTCTTC. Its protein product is CASSQVEGSYNEQFF.

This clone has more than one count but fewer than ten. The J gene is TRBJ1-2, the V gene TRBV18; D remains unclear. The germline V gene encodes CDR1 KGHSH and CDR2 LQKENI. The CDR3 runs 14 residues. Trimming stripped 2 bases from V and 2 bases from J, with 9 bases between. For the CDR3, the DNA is TGTGCCAGCTCACCAATCGACACAAACTATGGCTACACCTTC. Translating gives CASSPIDTNYGYTF.

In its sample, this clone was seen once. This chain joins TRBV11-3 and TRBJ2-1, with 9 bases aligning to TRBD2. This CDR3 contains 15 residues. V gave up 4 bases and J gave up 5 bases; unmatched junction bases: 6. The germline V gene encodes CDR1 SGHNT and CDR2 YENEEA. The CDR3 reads CASSSGLATHNEQFF. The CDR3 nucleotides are TGTGCCAGCAGCTCAGGACTAGCGACCCACAATGAGCAGTTCTTC.

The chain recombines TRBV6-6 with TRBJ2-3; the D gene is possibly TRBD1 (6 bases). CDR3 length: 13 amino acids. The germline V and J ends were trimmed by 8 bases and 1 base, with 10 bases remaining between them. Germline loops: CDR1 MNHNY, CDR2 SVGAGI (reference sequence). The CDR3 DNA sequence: TGTGCCAGCCGGTCAGGGGGCACAGATACGCAGTATTTT. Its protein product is CASRSGGTDTQYF.

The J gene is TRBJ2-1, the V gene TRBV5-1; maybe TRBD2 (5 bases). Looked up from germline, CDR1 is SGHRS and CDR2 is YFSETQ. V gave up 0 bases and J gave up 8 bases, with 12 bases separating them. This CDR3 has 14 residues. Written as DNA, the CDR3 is TGCGCCAGCAGCTTGGTCGGTAGTAGCGATGAGCAGTTCTTC. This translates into CASSLVGSSDEQFF.